Listed below are T cell receptor beta chains from one sample, sequenced in a study of CD8 T cells in ankylosing spondylitis. TCRdb fed the 5' RACE reads into MiXCR, producing one record per CDR3 protein. The repertoire consists of 150,000 to 200,000 distinct CDR3 sequences, with 11% occurring once and the leading ten covering about 27%. The sequencing input was blood, either unsorted or a sorted T cell fraction (not recorded which). The receptors were gathered from a male donor with ankylosing spondylitis or in good health (not recorded which). CDR3s include the opening cysteine and the closing phenylalanine or tryptophan. Fields, in order: V gene, J gene, clone size, D gene, CDR3 DNA, CDR3 protein. D genes are given only for firm matches. Not all rows give a size; the values are once, few, many and, for expanded clones, a class.

>TRBV7-2|TRBJ1-5|NA|NA
TGTGCCAGCAGCTTTAAGTCCTCGCCGATTCAGGAGAGGGGCCGTAGCAATCAGCCCCAGCATTTT
CASSFKSSPIQERGRSNQPQHF
>TRBV3-1|TRBJ1-2|many|NA
TGTGCCAGCAGCCGACCGGGGGATTTGCAGGGACGTGGCTACACCTTC
CASSRPGDLQGRGYTF
>TRBV20-1|TRBJ1-1|few|NA
TGCAGTGCTAGAGAAGGGGACGCGGCTGAAGCTTTCTTT
CSAREGDAAEAFF
>TRBV18|TRBJ2-2|NA|NA
TGTGCCAGCTCAACAGACCGGTCCGCCACCGGGGAGCTGTTTTTT
CASSTDRSATGELFF
>TRBV15|TRBJ2-3|many|TRBD2
TGTGCCACCAGCAGAGATCTGGCGGGAGCCATAGATACGCAGTATTTT
CATSRDLAGAIDTQYF
>TRBV5-1|TRBJ2-1|many|NA
TGCGCCAGCAGCTTGGGGCTAACGGTCACGAGATCTTACAATGAGCAGTTCTTC
CASSLGLTVTRSYNEQFF
>TRBV10-2|TRBJ1-1|few|NA
TGCGCCAGCAGGGCCCATTCGGACACTAAAAGGGGCACTGAAGCTTTCTTT
CASRAHSDTKRGTEAFF
>TRBV7-2|TRBJ1-6|many|NA
TGTGCCAGCAGGTTAGGGCGTTTCGGCTCACCCCTCCACTTT
CASRLGRFGSPLHF
>TRBV3-1|TRBJ2-1|NA|NA
TGTGCCAGCAGCCAAGATCGCGGCAGGGGCTTGGGCTCCTACAATGAGCAGTTCTTC
CASSQDRGRGLGSYNEQFF
>TRBV27|TRBJ2-5|NA|TRBD2
TGTGCCAAAAGGACTAGCGGCCCTTTAACTAAGAAAGAGACCCAGTACTTC
CAKRTSGPLTKKETQYF
>TRBV5-6|TRBJ2-3|few|TRBD2
TGTGCCAGCAGCTTGGCCGTGACTAGCGATACGCAGTATTTT
CASSLAVTSDTQYF
>TRBV7-8|TRBJ2-7|many|NA
TGTGCCAGCAGCTTAGAAACTAGTTCCTCCTACGAGCAGTACTTC
CASSLETSSSYEQYF
>TRBV10-2|TRBJ2-2|few|NA
TGCGCCAGCAGGACTATAGCGGTTGGGAACACCGGGGAGCTGTTTTTT
CASRTIAVGNTGELFF
>TRBV5-1|TRBJ1-1|few|NA
TGCGCCAGCAGGAAGACAGGTCCGGGCACTGAAGCTTTCTTT
CASRKTGPGTEAFF
>TRBV20-1|TRBJ2-7|NA|NA
TGCAGTGCTTCGAGGCGGGGAGTCCCCTACGAGCAGTACTTC
CSASRRGVPYEQYF
>TRBV27|TRBJ1-5|many|NA
TGTGCCAGCAGTTTACTTGGGGGACAGCCCCAGCATTTT
CASSLLGGQPQHF
>TRBV7-6|TRBJ2-5|many|NA
TGTGCCAGCAGCCCCTCTAGACAAGAGACCCAGTACTTC
CASSPSRQETQYF